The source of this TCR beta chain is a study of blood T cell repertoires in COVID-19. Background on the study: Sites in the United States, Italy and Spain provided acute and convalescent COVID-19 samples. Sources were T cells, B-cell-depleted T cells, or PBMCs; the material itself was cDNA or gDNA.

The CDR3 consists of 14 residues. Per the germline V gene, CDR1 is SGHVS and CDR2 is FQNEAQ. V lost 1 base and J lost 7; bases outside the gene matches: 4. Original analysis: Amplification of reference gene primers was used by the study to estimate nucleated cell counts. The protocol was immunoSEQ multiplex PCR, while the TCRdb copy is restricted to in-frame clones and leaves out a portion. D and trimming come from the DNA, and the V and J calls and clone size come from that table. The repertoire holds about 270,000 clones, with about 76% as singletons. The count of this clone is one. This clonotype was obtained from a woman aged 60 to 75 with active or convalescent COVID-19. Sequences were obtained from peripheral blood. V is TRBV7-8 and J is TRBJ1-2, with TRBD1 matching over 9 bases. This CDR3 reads CASSLVGQGPGYTF. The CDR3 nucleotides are TGTGCCAGCAGCTTAGTAGGACAGGGGCCTGGCTACACCTTC. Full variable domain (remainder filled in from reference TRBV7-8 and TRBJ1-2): GAGVSQSPRYKVAKRGQDVALRCDPISGHVSLFWYQQALGQGPEFLTYFQNEAQLDKSGLPSDRFFAERPEGSVSTLKIQRTQQEDSAVYLCASSLVGQGPGYTFGSGTRLTVV.